The present entry profiles one T cell receptor (beta chain) with its context. These data are taken from a study of blood T cell repertoires in COVID-19. Background on the study: Samples came from the United States, Italy and Spain, spanning acute and convalescent COVID-19. Nucleic acid was either cDNA or gDNA, and it came from T cells, B-cell-depleted T cells, or PBMCs.

Original methodology: From reference gene primer amplification, estimates of nucleated cell counts were derived. Using immunoSEQ multiplex PCR, the repertoire was profiled, and TCRdb retains in-frame clones only, with some absent. V and J calls and clone size are given by that table; D and trimming were obtained from the DNA. The sample consists of 60,000 to 65,000 clones, around 80% of them appearing once. Germline assignment: CDR1 MNHEY and CDR2 SVGAGI. Losses at the gene ends were 7 bases for V and 2 bases for J; bases not matched to a gene: 5. The CDR3 sequence is 14 residues long. The chain carries TRBV6-5 and TRBJ1-2, with 9 bases matching TRBD1. The sequenced material came from peripheral blood. The sequence was collected from a woman aged 60 to 75 with acute or convalescent COVID-19. The CDR3 DNA follows: TGTGCCAGCATTCCCGGGACAGGGAACTATGGCTACACCTTC. This codes for CASIPGTGNYGYTF.